This T cell receptor beta chain was sequenced for a study of blood T cell repertoires in COVID-19. At the level of the study: Whether acute or convalescent, the COVID-19 samples came from the United States, Italy and Spain.

In the study's own analysis: The authors estimated nucleated cell counts from reference gene primer amplification. Profiling relied on immunoSEQ multiplex PCR, and the TCRdb table lists in-frame clones only, not all of them. The V and J calls and the clone size are those of that table, but D and trimming were determined from the DNA. The sample includes over 60,000 clones, more than 75% of them seen just once. The CDR3 loop spans 15 amino acids. Germline assignment: CDR1 MDHEN and CDR2 SYDVKM. V was clipped by 4 bases and J by 2 bases, with 14 bases between them. The sequence came from an older man with active or convalescent COVID-19. V gene TRBV28 combines with J gene TRBJ1-2; weak D call: TRBD1 (5 bases). The specimen was peripheral blood. This CDR3 reads CASSSRERGNYGYTF. CDR3 DNA sequence: TGTGCCAGCAGTTCACGGGAGAGGGGAAACTATGGCTACACCTTC.